Below are 14 T cell receptor beta chains sequenced from a single sample in a study of shared clonotypes between healthy human individuals. Generated by immunoSEQ multiplex PCR, the TCRdb table keeps only in-frame clones and is missing some. The repertoire holds 2.3 million or so clones, with 80% to 95% as singletons. Sequencing was done on a sample of naive CD4+ T cells from PBMCs. Subset: CD45RA+ positively selected. The source is a man younger than 30 in good health. Some clones in this sample may be carry-over from other donors' samples.

This sequence joins TRBV19 and TRBJ1-1; D is perhaps TRBD1 (5 bases). The length of the CDR3 is 12 residues. In germline, CDR1 is LNHDA, CDR2 SQIVND (reference sequence). Trimming removed 7 bases from V and 10 bases from J, with 16 bases in between. In DNA form, the CDR3 reads TGTGCCAGTAACATTGGGGGGGGATCAGCTTTCTTT. It yields the protein CASNIGGGSAFF.

This rearrangement joins TRBV6-5 to TRBJ2-3; D remains unclear. V gave up 2 bases and J gave up 5 bases, with 11 bases separating them. Germline V lookup: CDR1 MNHEY, CDR2 SVGAGI. The CDR3 runs 14 residues. CDR3 region: CASSYVFLGDTQYF. CDR3 bases: TGTGCCAGCAGTTACGTTTTTCTGGGAGATACGCAGTATTTT.

J is TRBJ2-5 and V is TRBV7-2; D gene ambiguous. From germline, CDR1 is SGHTA and CDR2 FQGNSA. There are 15 residues in the CDR3. Trimming took 5 bases from V and 1 from J, leaving 14 bases between them. The CDR3 here is CASSKPRSGQETQYF. DNA for the CDR3: TGTGCCAGCAGCAAACCCCGATCCGGCCAAGAGACCCAGTACTTC.

V usage is TRBV5-5 and J usage is TRBJ2-1, with 10 bases matching TRBD2. Germline V CDR1 and CDR2: SGHKS, YYEKEE (reference sequence). The J segment lost 9 bases and the V segment lost 3 bases, leaving 6 bases of the junction unmatched. CDR3 size: 14 residues. The CDR3 here is CASSSGLAVSEQFF. The CDR3 DNA follows: TGTGCCAGCAGCTCCGGACTAGCGGTGTCTGAGCAGTTCTTC.

The chain combines TRBV5-1 with TRBJ2-7; maybe TRBD1 (6 bases). This CDR3 is built from 14 residues. Per the germline V gene, CDR1 is SGHRS and CDR2 is YFSETQ. V lost 2 bases and J lost 2, with 11 bases in between. The CDR3 DNA sequence: TGCGCCAGCAGCTTCGAGGGACAAGCCTACGAGCAGTACTTC. Translation gives CASSFEGQAYEQYF.

The chain recombines TRBV10-3 with TRBJ2-5, with D perhaps matching TRBD2 (5 bases). Trimming stripped 7 bases from V and 3 bases from J, with 12 bases between. There are 13 residues in the CDR3. Germline CDR1 ENHRY, CDR2 SYGVKD. CDR3: CAITQDGEETQYF. The CDR3 DNA follows: TGTGCCATCACCCAAGACGGGGAAGAGACCCAGTACTTC.

V is TRBV9 and J is TRBJ2-3, with TRBD1 identical over 11 bases. CDR1 is SGDLS, CDR2 YYNGEE, per germline. This CDR3 is 16 amino acids long. V shed 4 bases and J 3 bases; nucleotides not matched to a gene: 7. DNA for the CDR3: TGTGCCAGCAGCACACGGGGACAGGGGGGAACAGATACGCAGTATTTT. As protein: CASSTRGQGGTDTQYF. Filled out from reference TRBV9 and TRBJ2-3, the complete variable domain reads DSGVTQTPKHLITATGQRVTLRCSPRSGDLSVYWYQQSLDQGLQFLIQYYNGEERAKGNILERFSAQQFPDLHSELNLSSLELGDSALYFCASSTRGQGGTDTQYFGPGTRLTVL.

The rearrangement uses TRBV28 and TRBJ2-1; TRBD2 aligns across 7 bases. There are 14 residues in the CDR3. Looked up from germline, CDR1 is MDHEN and CDR2 is SYDVKM. V trimming: 2 bases; J trimming: 7 bases; junction bases outside the gene matches: 5. DNA of the CDR3: TGTGCCAGCAGTTTAGGCGGGAGTAAGAATGAGCAGTTCTTC. It codes for CASSLGGSKNEQFF.

The chain combines TRBV5-1 with TRBJ1-1; the D gene is possibly TRBD1 (6 bases). This CDR3 spans 19 amino acids. Germline values: CDR1 SGHRS, CDR2 YFSETQ. The V and J ends lost 3 bases and 5 bases respectively, with 29 bases between them. The CDR3 DNA sequence: TGCGCCAGCAGCTCCCCGGCCCCCGGGGGCCGGTTGGAGTATACTGAAGCTTTCTTT. Residues: CASSSPAPGGRLEYTEAFF.

The rearrangement joins TRBV9 to TRBJ2-2; D could derive from TRBD1 or TRBD2 (6 bases each). CDR3 size: 15 residues. The V end was cut by 4 bases, the J end by 7 bases, with 17 bases between. Germline loops: CDR1 SGDLS, CDR2 YYNGEE. The CDR3 DNA reads as TGTGCCAGCAGCCCCGGGACTCAGGGGCGCGGGGAGCTGTTTTTT. Translation: CASSPGTQGRGELFF.

The chain links TRBV9 to TRBJ2-3; D remains unclear. V lost 0 bases, J lost 8 bases, and 10 bases lay in between. Looked up from germline, CDR1 is SGDLS and CDR2 is YYNGEE. The CDR3 has 13 amino acids. The CDR3 region is CASSVEVGRTQYF. CDR3 DNA: TGTGCCAGCAGCGTAGAAGTAGGCCGTACGCAGTATTTT.

This clone showed up just once. The gene calls are TRBV11-3 and TRBJ2-6; D call uncertain. The CDR3 covers 17 residues. Trimming left V 3 bases short and J 6 bases short, with 18 bases between. The germline V gene has CDR1 SGHNT and CDR2 YENEEA. The CDR3 here is CASSFRAPLSSANVLTF. The CDR3 DNA reads as TGTGCCAGCAGCTTCCGGGCCCCCCTGTCTTCGGCCAACGTCCTGACTTTC.

The chain uses TRBV19 and TRBJ2-7; 9 nucleotides match TRBD1. CDR1 is LNHDA and CDR2 is SQIVND in the germline V gene (reference sequence). CDR3 length: 14 residues. The V gene end was trimmed by 6 bases and the J gene end by 5 bases; junction bases not matched to a gene: 8. CDR3 sequence: CASRRTGDTNEQYF. The CDR3, as DNA: TGTGCCAGTAGACGGACAGGGGACACCAACGAGCAGTACTTC.

The V call is TRBV5-4, the J call TRBJ1-1; the match to TRBD1 covers 9 bases. Germline values: CDR1 SGHNT, CDR2 YYREEE (reference sequence). There are 14 residues in the CDR3. J gave up 8 bases and V 2 bases, and 7 bases lay outside the gene matches. In nucleotides, the CDR3 is TGTGCCAGCAGCTTAGGACAGGGGTGGGCCGAAGCTTTCTTT. Translation gives CASSLGQGWAEAFF.